What follows are 8 T cell receptor beta chains derived from one specimen sequenced in a study of T-cell memory formation after mild COVID-19. One entry per CDR3 protein results from TCRdb running MiXCR on the 5' RACE reads. The profile shows roughly 220,000 distinct CDR3 sequences, 9% to 10% of them singletons. The specimen was PBMCs or a T cell subset sorted from them (not recorded which). The receptors originated from a man aged 18 to 29 who had mild COVID-19 (a few samples of this study predate the infection). Cell type and time point are not known.

This chain uses TRBV12-3 or TRBV12-4 with TRBJ2-5; no definite D call. The CDR3 spans 16 residues. Trimming left V 5 bases short and J 10 bases short, with 26 bases between. The CDR3 spells CASSLRTARSSMVQYF. The CDR3 DNA is TGTGCCAGCAGTCTAAGGACCGCTAGGTCAAGTATGGTCCAGTACTTC.

This clonotype was recorded at least ten times. The chain recombines TRBV5-1 with TRBJ2-1; 10 bases align to TRBD1. This CDR3 has 15 residues. Germline V gives CDR1 SGHRS, CDR2 YFSETQ. The V and J ends lost 0 bases and 4 bases, in that order; junction bases with no gene match: 1. The CDR3 is CASSLAGQGYNEQFF. The CDR3 nucleotides read TGCGCCAGCAGCTTGGCGGGACAGGGGTACAATGAGCAGTTCTTC.

The V call is TRBV10-2, the J call TRBJ2-3; 7 nucleotides match TRBD1. J lost 5 bases, V lost 6 bases, and 2 bases had no gene match. Germline V lookup: CDR1 WSHSY, CDR2 SAAADI. The CDR3 totals 12 residues. For the CDR3, the DNA is TGCGCCAGCAGAGACAGGGTAGATACGCAGTATTTT. It translates to CASRDRVDTQYF.

This clonotype has a handful of counts. CDR3 sequence: CASSQDNRDQFF. The CDR3 region has the DNA TGTGCCAGCAGCCAAGATAACCGGGATCAGTTCTTC. The chain uses TRBV3-1 and TRBJ2-1, with D tentatively TRBD2 (5 bases). V shed 0 bases and J shed 13 bases, with 10 bases lying between them. Per the germline V gene, CDR1 is LGHDT and CDR2 is YNNKEL (reference sequence). CDR3 size: 12 residues.

The chain links TRBV18 to TRBJ1-2; 7 positions match TRBD1. The trim removed 2 bases at V and 8 bases at J, leaving 5 bases unmatched. The CDR3 spans 13 residues. Germline loops: CDR1 KGHSH, CDR2 LQKENI. CDR3 nucleotide sequence: TGTGCCAGCTCACCAGCCGACAGGGACGGCTACACCTTC. This codes for CASSPADRDGYTF. Supplemented by reference TRBV18 and TRBJ1-2, the full variable domain reads NAGVMQNPRHLVRRRGQEARLRCSPMKGHSHVYWYRQLPEEGLKFMVYLQKENIIDESGMPKERFSAEFPKEGPSILRIQQVVRGDSAAYFCASSPADRDGYTFGSGTRLTVV.

This clonotype came up once. The genes are TRBV4-3 and TRBJ2-1, with 13 bases that match TRBD2. There are 22 residues in the CDR3. CDR1 LGHNA and CDR2 YSLEER come from the germline V gene. Trimming took 0 bases from V and 10 from J; bases not matched to a gene: 24. CDR3 in DNA: TGCGCCAGCAGCCAAGAAGCAATCGTGGGACTAGCGGGGAGTCCGGCCCGTAGAGAGCAGTTCTTC. Translated, it gives CASSQEAIVGLAGSPARREQFF.

In this sample, this clonotype turned up a few times. The V gene is TRBV4-1, the J gene TRBJ1-2, with no clear D. The CDR3 covers 15 residues. V was trimmed by 0 bases and J by 4 bases, leaving 12 bases between them. Germline V gene data show CDR1 as MGHRA and CDR2 as YSYEKL. CDR3: CASSQDPGYGYGYTF. The DNA of the CDR3 is TGCGCCAGCAGCCAAGATCCGGGGTACGGCTATGGCTACACCTTC.

This chain uses TRBV7-2 with TRBJ2-7; possibly TRBD1 or TRBD2 for D (5 bases each). The V and J ends lost 4 bases and 2 bases respectively, with 12 bases between them. From germline, CDR1 is SGHTA and CDR2 FQGNSA. The CDR3 contains 14 residues. This CDR3 is CASSSWDVAYEQYF. CDR3 nucleotide sequence: TGTGCCAGCAGCTCCTGGGACGTCGCCTACGAGCAGTACTTC.